Below are 27 T cell receptor beta chains sequenced from a single sample in a study of T cells expressing NK-cell markers (dated by TCRdb to the early 2020s). Receptor amplification or capture employed 5' RACE. TCRdb names Illumina HiSeq 2000 as the instrument used. Reprocessed by TCRdb, the reads give a single entry per CDR3 protein sequence, without DNA. This sample's table lists some 110,000 distinct CDR3 sequences. The ten most abundant clones make up roughly 20% of the sample. Material: blood T cells: a sorted CD56 or NKG2C T cell subset, CD4+ or CD8+ T cells, or bulk PBMC T cells (not recorded which). These receptors originate from a woman aged 18-69 years in good health.

This rearrangement joins TRBV11-2 to TRBJ2-2; the TCRdb D gene call, TRBD1, has no DNA to confirm it. From germline, CDR1 is SGHAT and CDR2 FQNNGV. This CDR3 comprises 17 residues. The CDR3: CASSVPGTGENTGELFF.

This chain uses TRBV7-8 with TRBJ2-5; TCRdb calls TRBD2, which cannot be checked without DNA. Germline V CDR1 and CDR2: SGHVS, FQNEAQ. This CDR3 spans 17 amino acids. CDR3 in amino acids: CASSLAGLADYQETQYF.

The chain has TRBV12-3 or TRBV12-4 and TRBJ2-3; TCRdb's assignment of TRBD1 cannot be checked, as there is no DNA. This CDR3 spans 14 amino acids. The CDR3 sequence: CASSPPGTADTQYF.

This chain connects TRBV4-3 to TRBJ2-1; absent DNA, TCRdb's TRBD1 call cannot be checked. Germline CDR1 LGHNA, CDR2 YSLEER. The CDR3 extends over 16 amino acids. The CDR3 here is CASSQNIGQGVNEQFF.

This chain connects TRBV10-3 to TRBJ2-7; TCRdb indicates TRBD2, and absent DNA this call remains unverified. This CDR3 is 17 amino acids long. CDR1 and CDR2 (germline): ENHRY, SYGVKD. The CDR3 reads CAISAGGIAGDFYEQYF.

The chain links TRBV20-1 to TRBJ2-3; TCRdb calls TRBD2, which cannot be checked without DNA. This CDR3 is 15 amino acids long. CDR1 and CDR2 (germline): DFQATT, SNEGSKA (reference sequence). Here the CDR3 reads CSARDKREGPDTQYF.

V gene TRBV18 combines with J gene TRBJ2-5. The germline V gene encodes CDR1 KGHSH and CDR2 LQKENI. The CDR3 is 12 amino acids. The CDR3 spells CASSLPQETQYF.

The CDR3 is CASSPGGVYGYTF. V usage is TRBV7-9 and J usage is TRBJ1-2; TCRdb's assignment of TRBD1 cannot be checked, as there is no DNA. Germline assignment: CDR1 SEHNR and CDR2 FQNEAQ (reference sequence). This CDR3 is built from 13 residues.

The genes are TRBV30 and TRBJ1-1; the TRBD1 assignment by TCRdb is unverifiable without DNA. The CDR3 totals 15 residues. CDR1 and CDR2 (germline): GTSNPN, SVGIG (reference sequence). The CDR3 here is CAWSPRSGGYTEAFF.

This chain links TRBV9 with TRBJ1-2. Germline CDR1 is SGDLS and CDR2 is YYNGEE. The CDR3 runs 16 residues. This CDR3 reads CASSVEAVGVNYGYTF.

CDR3 residues: CASSKTDSYEQYF. This rearrangement joins TRBV7-9 to TRBJ2-7. Germline loops: CDR1 SEHNR, CDR2 FQNEAQ (reference sequence). The CDR3 runs 13 residues.

V usage is TRBV4-3 and J usage is TRBJ2-3; the D call from TCRdb, TRBD2, cannot be confirmed without DNA. Germline V gene sequence: CDR1 LGHNA, CDR2 YSLEER. This CDR3 comprises 16 residues. CDR3 loop: CASSPTEGVVTNTQYF.

The genes are TRBV29-1 and TRBJ1-1. This CDR3 has 13 amino acids. Germline V lookup: CDR1 SQVTM, CDR2 ANQGSEA. The CDR3 region is CSVDDGGDTEAFF.

The V and J genes are TRBV29-1 and TRBJ2-3; as DNA is missing, the TRBD1 call by TCRdb cannot be tested. The V gene's germline CDR1 is SQVTM and CDR2 ANQGSEA. The CDR3 spans 12 residues. CDR3 residues: CSGLTGLDTQYF.

The V and J genes are TRBV6-2 or TRBV6-3 and TRBJ1-1; TCRdb picks TRBD1, but there is no DNA to check that call. The CDR3 consists of 14 residues. Per the germline V gene, CDR1 is MNHEY and CDR2 is SVGEGT. CDR3 protein: CASTKRTVNTEAFF.

The J gene is TRBJ2-2, the V gene TRBV5-6. Looked up from germline, CDR1 is SGHDT and CDR2 is YYEEEE. This CDR3 contains 15 residues. The CDR3 protein is CASSLVSGVTGELFF.

This rearrangement joins TRBV12-3 or TRBV12-4 to TRBJ2-1. The CDR3 is made up of 15 amino acids. The CDR3 loop reads CASSIGPRSYNEQFF.

The V call is TRBV7-8, the J call TRBJ2-3. CDR1 and CDR2 from the germline V gene are SGHVS and FQNEAQ. The CDR3 totals 14 residues. The CDR3 here is CASSLAGRADTQYF.

The chain uses TRBV3-1 and TRBJ2-1; the D call from TCRdb, TRBD1, cannot be confirmed without DNA. The CDR3 sequence is 15 residues long. CDR1 LGHDT and CDR2 YNNKEL come from the germline V gene (reference sequence). CDR3 region: CASSLPGEGGNEQFF.

The rearrangement uses TRBV12-3 or TRBV12-4 and TRBJ2-3; no DNA is available, so the TRBD1 call from TCRdb remains unchecked. The CDR3 has 15 amino acids. CDR3 amino acids: CASSPSGGYTDTQYF.

The genes are TRBV6-5 and TRBJ2-2. Germline values: CDR1 MNHEY, CDR2 SVGAGI. This CDR3 contains 14 residues. The CDR3 protein is CASSYSPNTGELFF.

V and J are TRBV3-1 and TRBJ2-1; checking the TCRdb D call of TRBD1 is not possible without DNA. The germline gives CDR1 LGHDT, CDR2 YNNKEL (reference sequence). This CDR3 region has 13 residues. CDR3 region: CASSQGAGVEQFF.

The chain is built from TRBV3-1 and TRBJ2-5; TCRdb's D gene call, TRBD1, goes unchecked for lack of DNA. The CDR3 covers 16 residues. Germline CDR1 is LGHDT and CDR2 is YNNKEL (reference sequence). This CDR3 is CASSPRLDRPRETQYF.

The chain joins TRBV12-3 or TRBV12-4 to TRBJ2-7. The CDR3 runs to 15 residues. The chain's CDR3 is CASTVELGQTYEQYF.

The CDR3 sequence: CASSFGRDRDIQETQYF. The chain combines TRBV7-8 with TRBJ2-5; the TCRdb call, TRBD1, lacks DNA for checking. Germline lookup yields CDR1 SGHVS and CDR2 FQNEAQ. This CDR3 has 17 residues. Complete variable domain (other parts from reference TRBV7-8 and TRBJ2-5): GAGVSQSPRYKVAKRGQDVALRCDPISGHVSLFWYQQALGQGPEFLTYFQNEAQLDKSGLPSDRFFAERPEGSVSTLKIQRTQQEDSAVYLCASSFGRDRDIQETQYFGPGTRLLVL.

This chain uses TRBV4-2 with TRBJ2-1; the D call of TRBD2 rests on TCRdb alone, since no DNA is present to check it. The CDR3 runs to 14 residues. CDR1 LGHNA and CDR2 YNFKEQ come from the germline V gene. CDR3: CASSQGISGHEQFF.

This chain uses TRBV5-1 with TRBJ2-1. The CDR3 extends over 15 amino acids. Germline CDR1 reads SGHRS; CDR2 reads YFSETQ. The CDR3 reads CASSLEGRPYNEQFF. Drawing the rest from reference TRBV5-1 and TRBJ2-1, the complete variable domain is KAGVTQTPRYLIKTRGQQVTLSCSPISGHRSVSWYQQTPGQGLQFLFEYFSETQRNKGNFPGRFSGRQFSNSRSEMNVSTLELGDSALYLCASSLEGRPYNEQFFGPGTRLTVL.